The source of this T cell receptor beta chain is a study of T cells in Graves' hyperthyroidism and ophthalmopathy (dated by TCRdb to about 2019). About the investigation overall: Peripheral blood samples were taken at initial diagnosis, before any treatment was given. Whether ophthalmopathy could be predicted prospectively was tested in an independent validation cohort made up of roughly 19 hyperthyroidism patients plus 17 patients who later progressed to ophthalmopathy. The study also compared thyroid tissue and blood T-cell repertoires from about 6 Graves' hyperthyroidism patients. After sampling, hyperthyroidism patients received methimazole starting at 30 mg daily, and ophthalmopathy patients received high-dose intravenous methylprednisolone. The paper reports TCR Vbeta CDR3 sequencing of some 140 peripheral blood samples: 40 or so ophthalmopathy, over 70 hyperthyroidism and around 17 progressor patients. The 100 discovery patients were divided at random into training and test sets in a 7:3 ratio. To identify distinguishing TCR V-J signatures, a discovery cohort of some 99 patients was used, comprising 43 with Graves' ophthalmopathy and around 57 with stable Graves' hyperthyroidism.

TCR beta CDR3 regions were amplified from RNA transcripts. For the first round of RT-PCR on the TCR CDR3, the HTBI primer set was used together with the Qiagen OneStep RT-PCR kit. Libraries were constructed in a second round of multiplex PCR, after which size selection and purification were performed. The libraries were sequenced on an Illumina HiSeq2000 using paired-end 100 bp reads. On the study's bioinformatics: Raw data were processed with SOAPnuke, discarding reads with adapters, uncalled bases, mean Phred below 15, or no exact constant-primer or identifier match. COPE v1.2.5 was used to merge high-quality paired reads, and clonotypes were defined as unique nucleotide sequences. Clonotypes were aligned to IMGT TRBV, TRBD and TRBJ reference segments using MiTCR v1.1. The analysis was restricted to V-J combinations with a frequency above 0.0001, which together covered 99% to 99.2% of the repertoires. A TCS score was defined as the ratio of F50 (clonal expansion) to E x V (chaos), with BLOSUM62-based TCRdist applied between CDR3 peptides within each V-J. Welch's t-statistics and random forest reduced just over 500 V-J features to 10 to 15, which were used in a naive Bayes classifier (R e1071). Clones were called with MiXCR by TCRdb after fastp trimmed the public reads at Q25, and only in-frame beta chains were retained. Each entry is one CDR3 protein sequence, shown with its most common DNA and genes. The V and J calls and clone size are TCRdb's, not the authors'. This sample has approximately 600,000 distinct CDR3 sequences in its table, and around 21% of those were observed once. The ten top clones hold roughly a third of the sample.

Reading from cysteine to phenylalanine, the CDR3 counts 15 amino acids. Of all the DNA, just the CDR3 is kept, 45 bases in frame from base 1. V sheds 3 bases and J sheds 0 bases, leaving 11 bases between their ends. CDR1 and CDR2, looked up from the germline V gene, are MDHEN and SYDVKM. In the ophthalmopathy patients, disease was moderately to severely active, with a Clinical Activity Score of 3 or more, a NOSPECS grade of 4 or more, and a duration of less than 3 months. Exclusion was applied to patients with uncontrolled infections, other autoimmune diseases, pregnancy or lactation. Diagnoses relied on clinical symptoms, serum thyroxine and TRAb, thyroid ultrasound and orbital computed tomography. Ficoll-Paque density gradient centrifugation was used to isolate PBMCs from about 9 ml of fresh peripheral blood. Total RNA was extracted using Trizol reagent, and RNA quality was assessed on an Agilent 2100 Bioanalyzer.

Paper-wide results and their limitations: In validation, the model predicted progression to ophthalmopathy with around 71% sensitivity and 72.22% specificity, a median of about 6.7 months before onset. Sample size was not statistically predetermined, and blinding of investigators to group allocation was not performed. Blood samples also contained most of the expanded thyroid clonotypes (frequency above 0.001), which suggests that blood repertoires may reflect thyroid immune responses. In cross-validation, a model built on a 13 V-J signature told ophthalmopathy apart from stable hyperthyroidism with over 85% sensitivity and roughly 81% specificity, and in testing the same model reached 80%/75%.

This clonotype showed up many times. It has no known antigen specificity. Base qualities are not recorded, but no much larger clone differs from it by a single base. Recombination joined TRBV28 with TRBJ2-5; the D gene cannot be resolved beyond TRBD1 or TRBD2, each matching 6 bases. The sequencing input was blood. This clonotype originated in a man younger than 45 with Graves' ophthalmopathy. The CDR3 reads CASSLGGRYQETQYF. The DNA reads TGTGCCAGCAGTTTGGGGGGCCGGTACCAAGAGACCCAGTACTTC.